The text below deals with one T cell receptor (beta chain). Its specificity is unknown. PCR primers comprised 60 Vbeta and 13 Jbeta primers. The table came from immunoSEQ multiplex PCR; TCRdb's copy has only in-frame clones and leaves some out. This table holds about 140,000 clones, over 65% found once. The CDR3 runs 16 residues. V lost 4 bases and J lost 3, with 16 bases in between. CDR1 and CDR2 (germline): MNHEY, SMNVEV (reference sequence). All the people who gave samples were healthy bone marrow donors. The data were taken from a study of cytomegalovirus exposure and HLA in healthy donors. Study conclusions and caveats: Among the CMV-associated chains, a few were confirmed in vitro as specific for CMV antigens. It was likely that a cluster of highly shared sequence variants was a sequencing artifact. When presence/absence was analysed, sequencing depth was taken to be roughly uniform across donors.

The chain recombines TRBV27 with TRBJ2-1; a weak D match, TRBD1 (5 bases). The sequencing input was PBMCs. This clonotype was sampled from a woman aged 30 to 39 in good health and CMV-seronegative. The CDR3 sequence: CASSSLIETDYNEQFF. The CDR3 DNA reads as TGTGCCAGCAGTTCCCTTATCGAGACAGACTACAATGAGCAGTTCTTC.